The clone carrying this T cell receptor (beta chain) was detected only once. The CDR3 sequence is 14 residues long. The V end was cut by 0 bases, the J end by 3 bases, with 6 bases between. CDR1 is SGHNT, CDR2 YYREEE, per germline (reference sequence). The data originate from a study of cytomegalovirus exposure and HLA in healthy donors. The PCR was carried out with 60 Vbeta primers and 13 Jbeta primers. Measured with immunoSEQ multiplex PCR; TCRdb has only the in-frame clones, and not every one. The sample lists about 160,000 clones, 75% to 85% occurring once. The specimen sequenced was PBMCs. The genes are TRBV5-4 and TRBJ1-4, with unresolved D. The sequence was collected from a man aged 30-40 years in good health and CMV-seronegative. CDR3 residues: CASSLEGANEKLFF. In DNA, the CDR3 is TGTGCCAGCAGCTTGGAGGGAGCTAATGAAAAACTGTTTTTT.